One and the same sample provided the 21 T cell receptor beta chains below, sequenced in a study of cytomegalovirus exposure and HLA in healthy donors. The primer mix had 60 Vbeta and 13 Jbeta primers. Produced via immunoSEQ multiplex PCR; TCRdb's table is partial and in-frame only. Among 160,000 or so clones listed, roughly four fifths were seen once. Sequenced sample: PBMCs. Every receptor here comes from a female donor in good health and CMV-seronegative.

The rearrangement uses TRBV14 and TRBJ1-2, with D possibly TRBD1 on 5 matching bases. Looked up from germline, CDR1 is SGHDN and CDR2 is FVKESK. V shed 3 bases and J shed 3 bases, with 8 bases lying between them. There are 13 residues in the CDR3. CDR3 sequence (DNA): TGTGCCAGCAGCCAGGCAGGGCACTATGGCTACACCTTC. Translation: CASSQAGHYGYTF.

The V call is TRBV9, the J call TRBJ2-3, with D possibly matching TRBD1 (5 bases). CDR3 length: 14 amino acids. Trimming removed 3 bases at V and 6 bases at J, with 14 bases between. Germline assignment: CDR1 SGDLS and CDR2 YYNGEE. The CDR3 DNA follows: TGTGCCAGCAGCGGGGGCCCCCCGAGTGATACGCAGTATTTT. Its protein product is CASSGGPPSDTQYF. Using reference TRBV9 and TRBJ2-3 for the parts outside the CDR3, the full variable domain is DSGVTQTPKHLITATGQRVTLRCSPRSGDLSVYWYQQSLDQGLQFLIQYYNGEERAKGNILERFSAQQFPDLHSELNLSSLELGDSALYFCASSGGPPSDTQYFGPGTRLTVL.

The rearrangement uses TRBV2 and TRBJ1-4; tentatively, D is TRBD1 (5 bases). Looked up from germline, CDR1 is SNHLY and CDR2 is FYNNEI. The germline V and J ends were trimmed by 5 bases and 1 base, with 23 bases remaining between them. This CDR3 is 19 amino acids long. The CDR3 reads CASSPPPGVPGGTNEKLFF. The CDR3 DNA reads as TGTGCCAGCAGTCCCCCTCCGGGAGTCCCGGGGGGAACTAATGAAAAACTGTTTTTT.

This chain uses TRBV4-3 with TRBJ1-4, with D unresolved. The CDR3 is 17 residues long. Looked up from germline, CDR1 is LGHNA and CDR2 is YSLEER. The V gene lost 1 base and the J gene lost 4 bases, with 16 bases spanning the gap. In DNA form, the CDR3 reads TGCGCCAGCAGCCAAGTGATGATCGAACAGATTAATGAAAAACTGTTTTTT. It translates to CASSQVMIEQINEKLFF.

This clone was counted between two and nine times. This chain links TRBV29-1 with TRBJ2-5, with D perhaps TRBD1 (6 bases). The CDR3 extends over 12 amino acids. The germline V and J ends were trimmed by 6 bases and 0 bases, with 8 bases remaining between them. The germline gives CDR1 SQVTM, CDR2 ANQGSEA. The CDR3, as DNA: TGCAGCGTGCGGACAGACCAAGAGACCCAGTACTTC. Translation: CSVRTDQETQYF.

This chain uses TRBV4-1 with TRBJ1-1; weak D call: TRBD1 (5 bases). The CDR3 runs 14 residues. The germline V gene encodes CDR1 MGHRA and CDR2 YSYEKL. V was clipped by 6 bases and J by 2 bases, with 13 bases between them. Here the CDR3 DNA reads TGCGCCAGCAGTCCCGCAAGGGGAAACACTGAAGCTTTCTTT. It codes for CASSPARGNTEAFF.

The chain carries TRBV5-1 and TRBJ1-1; D is undetermined. V gave up 0 bases and J gave up 8 bases, with 8 bases separating them. The germline V gene encodes CDR1 SGHRS and CDR2 YFSETQ. The CDR3 sequence is 12 residues long. CDR3 protein: CASSLDTREAFF. The CDR3 coding sequence is TGCGCCAGCAGCTTGGACACCCGAGAAGCTTTCTTT. The full variable domain, completed using reference TRBV5-1 and TRBJ1-1, is KAGVTQTPRYLIKTRGQQVTLSCSPISGHRSVSWYQQTPGQGLQFLFEYFSETQRNKGNFPGRFSGRQFSNSRSEMNVSTLELGDSALYLCASSLDTREAFFGQGTRLTVV.

The chain links TRBV4-3 to TRBJ2-7; 9 bases are a match to TRBD1. The CDR3 contains 16 residues. Trimming cost V 2 bases and J 2 bases; bases outside gene matches: 7. The germline V gene encodes CDR1 LGHNA and CDR2 YSLEER. The CDR3 DNA follows: TGCGCCAGCAGCCAAAACCGGGACAGGGTGACCTACGAGCAGTACTTC. Translating it yields CASSQNRDRVTYEQYF.

The genes are TRBV7-9 and TRBJ2-5, with TRBD2 matching over 8 bases. The CDR3 has 14 residues. V lost 1 base, J lost 4 bases, and 2 bases stayed unmatched. The germline V gene encodes CDR1 SEHNR and CDR2 FQNEAQ (reference sequence). The CDR3 region has the DNA TGTGCCAGCAGCTTAGACGGGACTAGAGAGACCCAGTACTTC. It translates to CASSLDGTRETQYF.

V gene TRBV27 combines with J gene TRBJ2-3, with D uncertain. CDR3 length: 12 residues. The germline V gene encodes CDR1 MNHEY and CDR2 SMNVEV (reference sequence). Between the trimmed V and J ends, which lost 2 bases and 4 bases, there was a span of 4 bases. CDR3 protein: CASSLGPDTQYF. Written as DNA, the CDR3 is TGTGCCAGCAGTTTAGGGCCAGATACGCAGTATTTT.

This chain links TRBV15 with TRBJ1-4; possible D gene TRBD1, 5 bases. This CDR3 comprises 18 residues. Germline CDR1 LNHNV, CDR2 YYDKDF (reference sequence). Deletions cut 1 base from V and 6 bases from J, with 21 bases between. The CDR3 sequence: CATSRGGTRTLRDEKLFF. Here the CDR3 DNA reads TGTGCCACCAGCAGAGGCGGGACCCGAACCCTTAGAGATGAAAAACTGTTTTTT. Using reference TRBV15 and TRBJ1-4 for the parts outside the CDR3, the full variable domain is DAMVIQNPRYQVTQFGKPVTLSCSQTLNHNVMYWYQQKSSQAPKLLFHYYDKDFNNEADTPDNFQSRRPNTSFCFLDIRSPGLGDTAMYLCATSRGGTRTLRDEKLFFGSGTQLSVL.

In this sample, this clone turned up a few times. The genes are TRBV19 and TRBJ2-5; 9 bases line up with TRBD2. Germline V gives CDR1 LNHDA, CDR2 SQIVND (reference sequence). The J segment lost 4 bases and the V segment lost 2 bases, leaving 2 bases of the junction unmatched. The CDR3 consists of 14 residues. The CDR3 is CASSIPGLAETQYF. For the CDR3, the DNA is TGTGCCAGTAGTATACCGGGACTAGCAGAGACCCAGTACTTC. Drawing the rest from reference TRBV19 and TRBJ2-5, the complete variable domain is DGGITQSPKYLFRKEGQNVTLSCEQNLNHDAMYWYRQDPGQGLRLIYYSQIVNDFQKGDIAEGYSVSREKKESFPLTVTSAQKNPTAFYLCASSIPGLAETQYFGPGTRLLVL.

This chain joins TRBV5-4 and TRBJ2-5, with 12 bases lining up with TRBD2. The CDR3 contains 15 residues. J lost 5 bases, V lost 0 bases, and 2 bases had no gene match. Germline-derived CDR1 and CDR2 are SGHNT and YYREEE (reference sequence). In nucleotides, the CDR3 is TGTGCCAGCAGCTTGGCTAGCGGGAGGGGGGAGACCCAGTACTTC. This encodes CASSLASGRGETQYF.

As to this clone: Relative to the germline gene, one junction end is altered; a read error may explain this. J is TRBJ2-7 and V is TRBV7-9, with D perhaps matching TRBD2 (7 bases). The CDR3 contains 12 residues. Germline V gene lookup returns CDR1 SEHNR and CDR2 FQNEAQ (reference sequence). This CDR3 is CSSSLGGGEQYF. The CDR3 DNA sequence: TGTTCCAGCAGCTTAGGGGGGGGCGAGCAGTACTTC.

The CDR3 DNA follows: TGTGCCAGCAGCAGAGTAACTAGCTCCTACGAGCAGTACTTC. As protein: CASSRVTSSYEQYF. This chain links TRBV7-2 with TRBJ2-7; D may be TRBD2 (5 bases). V lost 5 bases, J lost 0 bases, and 11 bases lay in between. Germline V gives CDR1 SGHTA, CDR2 FQGNSA. The CDR3 extends over 14 amino acids.

The V gene is TRBV30, the J gene TRBJ1-4; D not resolved. The CDR3 is made up of 12 amino acids. The V gene lost 3 bases and the J gene lost 8 bases, with 10 bases spanning the gap. Per the germline V gene, CDR1 is GTSNPN and CDR2 is SVGIG (reference sequence). For the CDR3, the DNA is TGTGCCTGGAGGATACGAGCCGAAAAACTGTTTTTT. It codes for CAWRIRAEKLFF.

The J gene is TRBJ1-1, the V gene TRBV7-9; 12 bases line up with TRBD1. This CDR3 has 15 residues. V was pared by 4 bases and J by 6 bases, with 6 bases of the junction left unmatched. CDR1 is SEHNR, CDR2 FQNEAQ, per germline (reference sequence). The CDR3 bases are TGTGCCAGCAGCTCGCCCGGGACAGGGGGCTCTGAAGCTTTCTTT. This encodes CASSSPGTGGSEAFF.

The gene calls are TRBV4-1 and TRBJ2-7; 8 positions agree with TRBD2. CDR3 size: 16 residues. The germline V gene encodes CDR1 MGHRA and CDR2 YSYEKL. The ends lost 1 base at V and 3 bases at J; junction bases unmatched: 8. The CDR3 loop is CASSQGWGGGNYEQYF. CDR3 DNA: TGCGCCAGCAGCCAAGGGTGGGGCGGGGGGAACTACGAGCAGTACTTC.

The rearrangement uses TRBV18 and TRBJ2-1, with D tentatively TRBD1 (5 bases). V was clipped by 5 bases and J by 9 bases, with 20 bases between them. The length of the CDR3 is 15 residues. Germline V gene sequence: CDR1 KGHSH, CDR2 LQKENI. The CDR3 nucleotides read TGTGCCAGCTCAGAACAGGAGACAGTTTTTAGTGAGCAGTTCTTC. This gives the protein CASSEQETVFSEQFF.

This chain links TRBV28 with TRBJ2-2, with 15 nucleotides matching TRBD2. V trimming: 5 bases; J trimming: 14 bases; junction bases outside the gene matches: 6. Per the germline V gene, CDR1 is MDHEN and CDR2 is SYDVKM. This CDR3 comprises 14 residues. DNA for the CDR3: TGTGCCAGCAGTAAGCTGGGACTAGCGGGGGGACTGTTTTTT. Translation gives CASSKLGLAGGLFF.

Only a few counts were recorded for this clone. The chain recombines TRBV6-5 with TRBJ1-5; the match to TRBD1 covers 10 bases. Germline V lookup: CDR1 MNHEY, CDR2 SVGAGI. V lost 5 bases to trimming and J lost 11 bases; unmatched junction nucleotides: 12. This CDR3 is built from 15 residues. The CDR3 spells CASSPGTGVGLAQHF. The CDR3 coding sequence is TGTGCCAGCAGTCCCGGGACAGGGGTTGGTTTAGCCCAGCATTTT.